Here is one T cell receptor beta chain with its context. In the study's own analysis: Nucleated cell number was recorded as an estimate derived from reference gene primer amplification. Sequenced by immunoSEQ multiplex PCR; TCRdb stores in-frame clones only, minus some. V and J calls and clone size follow that table, whereas D and trimming were derived from the DNA. The sample has about 200,000 clones, approximately 90% seen once. This sample is part of a study of blood T cell repertoires in COVID-19. About the research overall: T cells, B-cell-depleted T cells, or PBMCs supplied cDNA or gDNA.

Trimming shortened V by 1 base and J by 11 bases, and 11 bases separated the two germline ends. Germline V gene lookup returns CDR1 MNHEY and CDR2 SVGEGT. The CDR3 is made up of 13 amino acids. The specimen sequenced was peripheral blood. The chain couples TRBV6-2 or TRBV6-3 to TRBJ2-2; TRBD1 is a possible D gene (6 bases). This sequence was found in a man in his sixties who had recovered from COVID-19. This CDR3 reads CASSYWTEGELFF. DNA for the CDR3: TGTGCCAGCAGTTACTGGACAGAGGGCGAGCTGTTTTTT.